Presented here are 20 T cell receptor beta chains from one specimen sequenced in a study of shared clonotypes between healthy human individuals. Some clones are missing from TCRdb's copy, which holds only in-frame ones; the method was immunoSEQ multiplex PCR. The sample consists of some 2 million clones, about 95% of them appearing once. Naive CD8 populations comprised CD45RO-negative cells positively selected for CCR7, excluding terminally differentiated effector memory CD45RA+ cells. The specimen sequenced was naive CD8+ T cells sorted from blood. These receptors were collected from a man younger than 30 in good health.

The chain uses TRBV7-9 and TRBJ2-5, with a weak D call TRBD2 (5 bases). The CDR3 spans 16 residues. Trimming took 5 bases from V and 1 from J, leaving 17 bases between them. Germline CDR1 reads SEHNR; CDR2 reads FQNEAQ (reference sequence). DNA of the CDR3: TGTGCCAGCAGCACGCGTGAGGGCATGGGCCAAGAGACCCAGTACTTC. Its protein is CASSTREGMGQETQYF. Full variable domain (missing parts from reference TRBV7-9 and TRBJ2-5): DTGVSQNPRHKITKRGQNVTFRCDPISEHNRLYWYRQTLGQGPEFLTYFQNEAQLEKSRLLSDRFSAERPKGSFSTLEIQRTEQGDSAMYLCASSTREGMGQETQYFGPGTRLLVL.

This clone was counted once. CDR3 loop: CASSSGTGQYEQYF. The CDR3 coding sequence is TGTGCCAGCAGCTCCGGGACAGGACAATACGAGCAGTACTTC. The gene calls are TRBV5-6 and TRBJ2-7; 8 positions match TRBD1. The ends lost 3 bases at V and 4 bases at J; junction bases unmatched: 6. Germline CDR1 reads SGHDT; CDR2 reads YYEEEE. This CDR3 comprises 14 residues. The variable domain in full, with the rest retrieved from reference TRBV5-6 and TRBJ2-7, is DAGVTQSPTHLIKTRGQQVTLRCSPKSGHDTVSWYQQALGQGPQFIFQYYEEEERQRGNFPDRFSGHQFPNYSSELNVNALLLGDSALYLCASSSGTGQYEQYFGPGTRLTVT.

CDR3 amino acids: CASSVGPGAALEAFF. CDR3 nucleotides: TGTGCCAGCAGCGTAGGGCCTGGGGCTGCTCTTGAAGCTTTCTTT. This chain joins TRBV9 and TRBJ1-1; weak D call: TRBD1 (5 bases). This CDR3 has 15 amino acids. The V gene's germline CDR1 is SGDLS and CDR2 YYNGEE. V shed 0 bases and J shed 7 bases, with 16 bases lying between them.

This CDR3 is CPGRGLGTVNTEAFF. As DNA, the CDR3 is TGTCCTGGGAGGGGATTGGGGACAGTGAACACTGAAGCTTTCTTT. The chain couples TRBV22-1 to TRBJ1-1; TRBD1, the table's D call, was not compared with the DNA. TRBV22-1 is a recognized pseudogene. The CDR3 totals 15 residues.

The chain has TRBV29-1 and TRBJ2-1; 7 bases align to TRBD2. CDR1 and CDR2 from the germline V gene are SQVTM and ANQGSEA. CDR3 length: 15 residues. Unmatched junction bases numbered 17, after V lost 5 bases and J lost 10 bases. CDR3 sequence (DNA): TGCAGCGTTCTAGCGGTCACCCGCGGGTCGTGGGAGCAGTTCTTC. It specifies CSVLAVTRGSWEQFF.

On this clone itself: The junction and the germline gene differ at one end; a read error may be behind it. This rearrangement joins TRBV29-1 to TRBJ2-1; the match to TRBD1 covers 11 bases. Germline CDR1 reads SQVTM; CDR2 reads ANQGSEA. The CDR3 loop spans 10 amino acids. The CDR3 spells CSVARDRGIF. CDR3 bases: TGCAGCGTTGCCCGGGACAGGGGGATCTTC.

The chain combines TRBV11-2 with TRBJ1-6; unclear D gene. Trimming removed 4 bases at V and 8 bases at J, with 18 bases between. There are 16 residues in the CDR3. Germline values: CDR1 SGHAT, CDR2 FQNNGV. CDR3 sequence reads: CASSSRPGLEDSPLHF. The CDR3, as DNA: TGTGCCAGCAGCTCTCGCCCTGGGTTGGAGGATTCACCCCTCCACTTT.

The chain links TRBV6-1 to TRBJ2-7; possibly TRBD1 or TRBD2 for D (5 bases each). V lost 8 bases, J lost 4 bases, and 6 bases lay in between. Germline V lookup: CDR1 MNHNS, CDR2 SASEGT. The CDR3 is 10 amino acids. The CDR3 coding sequence is TGTGCCAGCTGGGGGTACGAGCAGTACTTC. Its translation: CASWGYEQYF.

This clone was detected once. CDR3 nucleotide sequence: TGCGCCAGCAGCTTGGGTGGCCACCCGAACTACGAGCAGTACTTC. It yields the protein CASSLGGHPNYEQYF. The chain has TRBV5-1 and TRBJ2-7; no firm D call. Germline V CDR1 and CDR2: SGHRS, YFSETQ. CDR3 length: 15 residues. Trimming pared 0 bases from V and 3 bases from J, leaving 13 bases between. Full variable domain (outside the CDR3, taken from reference TRBV5-1 and TRBJ2-7): KAGVTQTPRYLIKTRGQQVTLSCSPISGHRSVSWYQQTPGQGLQFLFEYFSETQRNKGNFPGRFSGRQFSNSRSEMNVSTLELGDSALYLCASSLGGHPNYEQYFGPGTRLTVT.

The genes are TRBV6-5 and TRBJ1-2, with no clear D. Germline values: CDR1 MNHEY, CDR2 SVGAGI. Trimming cost V 5 bases and J 9 bases, with 16 bases left between them. The CDR3 has 13 amino acids. CDR3 sequence: CASSPTPLASYTF. Written as DNA, the CDR3 is TGTGCCAGCAGTCCTACTCCCCTTGCGAGCTACACCTTC.

A word on this clone: This may be a read error: a much more frequent sequence differs by one nucleotide. Different DNA sequences within this sample yield the same CDR3. The rearrangement uses TRBV7-8 and TRBJ2-7; no clear D. Trimming pared 1 base from V and 3 bases from J, leaving 4 bases between. The CDR3 is 12 amino acids. In germline, CDR1 is SGHVS, CDR2 FQNEAQ. In DNA form, the CDR3 reads TGTGCCAGCAGCTTAGTCAGCTACGAGCAGTACTTC. It codes for CASSLVSYEQYF.

The V gene is TRBV5-1, the J gene TRBJ2-7; a possible D gene is TRBD2 (6 bases). The CDR3 is 13 residues long. V lost 3 bases and J 1 base, leaving 8 bases between the germline ends. Germline V CDR1 and CDR2: SGHRS, YFSETQ. The CDR3 DNA reads TGCGCCAGCAGCTACGCGGGGTCCTACGAGCAGTACTTC. Translated: CASSYAGSYEQYF.

Comments on this clone: The same CDR3 can be traced to other DNA sequences in this sample. The chain couples TRBV13 to TRBJ2-7; D remains ambiguous. Per the germline V gene, CDR1 is PRHDT and CDR2 is FYEKMQ (reference sequence). Trimming removed 1 base at V and 0 bases at J, with 10 bases between. This CDR3 spans 15 amino acids. This chain's CDR3 is CASSLEGTSSYEQYF. The DNA of the CDR3 is TGTGCCAGCAGCTTAGAGGGAACGAGCTCCTACGAGCAGTACTTC.

The chain couples TRBV30 to TRBJ1-2; D gene ambiguous. The CDR3 extends over 12 amino acids. Between the trimmed V and J ends, which lost 0 bases and 6 bases, there was a span of 8 bases. Germline V CDR1 and CDR2: GTSNPN, SVGIG (reference sequence). CDR3 protein: CAWSVLPNGYTF. DNA for the CDR3: TGTGCCTGGAGTGTACTCCCTAATGGCTACACCTTC.

The rearrangement links TRBV6-1 to TRBJ2-3; 7 positions agree with TRBD1. The germline gives CDR1 MNHNS, CDR2 SASEGT. CDR3 length: 19 residues. The ends lost 4 bases at V and 3 bases at J; junction bases unmatched: 19. For the CDR3, the DNA is TGTGCCAGCAGTGGACAGGGCCCCCTGTTCTCGTTAGGAACAGATACGCAGTATTTT. Translated, it gives CASSGQGPLFSLGTDTQYF.

V is TRBV19 and J is TRBJ2-7; 10 nucleotides align to TRBD2. Per the germline V gene, CDR1 is LNHDA and CDR2 is SQIVND (reference sequence). The CDR3 sequence is 15 residues long. J gave up 3 bases and V 7 bases, and 9 bases lay outside the gene matches. The DNA of the CDR3 is TGTGCCAGTACCCCCGGGGCTAGCGGGAGCTACGAGCAGTACTTC. Its protein is CASTPGASGSYEQYF.

The V and J genes are TRBV5-1 and TRBJ2-7, with 8 nucleotides matching TRBD1. The germline V gene encodes CDR1 SGHRS and CDR2 YFSETQ. The CDR3 is made up of 14 amino acids. V trimming: 0 bases; J trimming: 3 bases; junction bases outside the gene matches: 2. CDR3 DNA: TGCGCCAGCAGCTTGGAAACAGGGGGCTACGAGCAGTACTTC. It translates to CASSLETGGYEQYF.

J is TRBJ2-7 and V is TRBV7-2; 10 positions match TRBD1. The CDR3 consists of 16 residues. Germline assignment: CDR1 SGHTA and CDR2 FQGNSA. Losses at the gene ends were 5 bases for V and 3 bases for J; bases not matched to a gene: 10. CDR3 DNA sequence: TGTGCCAGCAGCGGACAGGGGGGAACGATTATCTACGAGCAGTACTTC. This sequence encodes CASSGQGGTIIYEQYF.

The rearrangement links TRBV4-1 to TRBJ2-7, with 7 bases lining up with TRBD1. From germline, CDR1 is MGHRA and CDR2 YSYEKL. V lost 2 bases, J lost 4 bases, and 11 bases stayed unmatched. CDR3 length: 16 amino acids. CDR3 in DNA: TGCGCCAGCAGCCAAACCCCGGGACAGAAAATGTACGAGCAGTACTTC. It is translated as CASSQTPGQKMYEQYF.

The CDR3 DNA sequence: TGCGCCAGCAGCTTTACAGGGGGCGGCGACACTGAAGCTTTCTTT. This gives the protein CASSFTGGGDTEAFF. J is TRBJ1-1 and V is TRBV5-1; TRBD1 agrees at 9 bases. J was trimmed by 3 bases and V by 2 bases; bases with no gene match: 5. The V gene's germline CDR1 is SGHRS and CDR2 YFSETQ. CDR3 length: 15 residues.